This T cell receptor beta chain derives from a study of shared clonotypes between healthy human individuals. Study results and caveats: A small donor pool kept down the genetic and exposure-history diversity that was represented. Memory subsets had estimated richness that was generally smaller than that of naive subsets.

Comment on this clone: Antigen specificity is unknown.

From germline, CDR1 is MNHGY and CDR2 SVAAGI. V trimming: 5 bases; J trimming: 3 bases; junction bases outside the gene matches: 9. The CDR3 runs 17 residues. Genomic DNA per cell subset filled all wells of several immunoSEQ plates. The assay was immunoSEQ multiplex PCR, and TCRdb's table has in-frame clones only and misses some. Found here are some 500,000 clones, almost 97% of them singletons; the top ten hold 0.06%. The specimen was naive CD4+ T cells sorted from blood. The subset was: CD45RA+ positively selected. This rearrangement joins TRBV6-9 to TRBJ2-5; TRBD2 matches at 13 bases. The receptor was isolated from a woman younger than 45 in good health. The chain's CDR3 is CASSEGRLAGGEETQYF. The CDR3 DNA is TGTGCCAGCAGTGAGGGTCGACTAGCGGGAGGTGAAGAGACCCAGTACTTC.